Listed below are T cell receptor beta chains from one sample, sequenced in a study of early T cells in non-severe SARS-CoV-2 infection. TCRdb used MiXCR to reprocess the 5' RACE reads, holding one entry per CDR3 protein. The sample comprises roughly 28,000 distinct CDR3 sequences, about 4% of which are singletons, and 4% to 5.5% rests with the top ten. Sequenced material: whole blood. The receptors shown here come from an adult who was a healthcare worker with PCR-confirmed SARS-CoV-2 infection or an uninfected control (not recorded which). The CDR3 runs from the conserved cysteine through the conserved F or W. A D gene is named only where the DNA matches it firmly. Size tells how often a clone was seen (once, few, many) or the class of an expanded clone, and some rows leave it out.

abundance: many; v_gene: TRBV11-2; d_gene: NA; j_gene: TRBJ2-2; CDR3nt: TGTGCCAGCAGCCAAAATCTCGCCGGGGAGCTGTTTTTT; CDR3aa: CASSQNLAGELFF
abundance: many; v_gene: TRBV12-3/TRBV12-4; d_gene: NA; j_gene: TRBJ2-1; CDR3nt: TGTGCCAGCACGTTTGCGGTATACAATGAGCAGTTCTTC; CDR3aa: CASTFAVYNEQFF
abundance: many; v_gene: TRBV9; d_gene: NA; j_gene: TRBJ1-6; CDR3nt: TGTGCCAGCAGCCCCCTGGACGCATGGAGCTCCTATAATTCACCCCTCCACTTT; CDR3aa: CASSPLDAWSSYNSPLHF
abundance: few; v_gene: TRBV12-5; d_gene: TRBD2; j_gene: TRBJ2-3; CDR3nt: TGTGCTAGTGGTTTTAACGGACTAGCGGGGGGTGATACGCAGTATTTT; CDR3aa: CASGFNGLAGGDTQYF
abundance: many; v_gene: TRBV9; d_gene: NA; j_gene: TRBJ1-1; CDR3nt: TGTGCCAGCAGCGTAGAGGCTAGGACTGAAGCTTTCTTT; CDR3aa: CASSVEARTEAFF
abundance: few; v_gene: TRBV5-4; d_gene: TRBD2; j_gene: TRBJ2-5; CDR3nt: TGTGCCAGCAGACTAGCGGGGAAAGAGACCCAGTACTTC; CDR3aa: CASRLAGKETQYF
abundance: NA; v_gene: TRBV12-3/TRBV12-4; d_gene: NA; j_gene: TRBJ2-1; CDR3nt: TGTGCCAGCGGGGCGCGGGCCCCGTCCTACAATGAGCAGTTCTTC; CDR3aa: CASGARAPSYNEQFF
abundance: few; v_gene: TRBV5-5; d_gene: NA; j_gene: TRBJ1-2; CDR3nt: TGTGCCAGCAGCTTGGTAGGAGATGGCTACACCTTC; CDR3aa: CASSLVGDGYTF
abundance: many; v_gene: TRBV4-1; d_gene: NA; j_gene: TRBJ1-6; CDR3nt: TGCGCCAGCAGCTACCAGCCGGGCAGAGATAATTCACCCCTCCACTTT; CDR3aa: CASSYQPGRDNSPLHF
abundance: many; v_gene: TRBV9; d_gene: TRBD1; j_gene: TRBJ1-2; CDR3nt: TGTGCCAGCAGCGCAGACAGGGACCATGGCTACACCTTC; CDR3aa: CASSADRDHGYTF
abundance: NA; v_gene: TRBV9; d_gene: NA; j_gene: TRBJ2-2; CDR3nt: TGTGCCAGCAGCGTTTATCCCCTAATCACGAACACCGGGGAGCTGTTTTTT; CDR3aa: CASSVYPLITNTGELFF
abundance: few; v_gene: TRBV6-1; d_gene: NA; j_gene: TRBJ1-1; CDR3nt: TGTGCCAGCACCTATTCGCCGGGGGCGCGCACTGAAGCTTTCTTT; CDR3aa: CASTYSPGARTEAFF
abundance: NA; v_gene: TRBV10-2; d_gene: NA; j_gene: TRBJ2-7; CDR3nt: TGCGCCAGCAGTGAGGGCAGAAACTACGAGCAGTACTTC; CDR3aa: CASSEGRNYEQYF
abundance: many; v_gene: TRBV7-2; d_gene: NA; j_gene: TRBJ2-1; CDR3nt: TGTGCCAGCAGCCGACTAGAGCGGATCTCCTACAATGAGCAGTTCTTC; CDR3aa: CASSRLERISYNEQFF
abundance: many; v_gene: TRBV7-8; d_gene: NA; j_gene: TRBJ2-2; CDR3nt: TGTGCCAGCAGCCCTCCCCTCCGAGAGAACACCGGGGAGCTGTTTTTT; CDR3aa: CASSPPLRENTGELFF
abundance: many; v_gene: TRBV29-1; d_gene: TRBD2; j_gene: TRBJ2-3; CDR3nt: TGCAGCTTAAGACTAGCGGGAGCATCCGATACGCAGTATTTT; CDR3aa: CSLRLAGASDTQYF
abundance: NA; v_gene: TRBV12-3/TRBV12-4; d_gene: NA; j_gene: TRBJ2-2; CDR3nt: TGTGCCAGCAGTTTAATTGTGACCGGGGAGCTGTTTTTT; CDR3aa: CASSLIVTGELFF
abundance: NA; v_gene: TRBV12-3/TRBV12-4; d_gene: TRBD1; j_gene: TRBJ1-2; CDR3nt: TGTGCCAGCAGGGGACAGGGTTATGGCTACACCTTC; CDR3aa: CASRGQGYGYTF
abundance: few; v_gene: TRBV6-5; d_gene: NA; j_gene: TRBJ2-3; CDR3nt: TGTGCCAGCAGGGAGCTCAGCACAGATACGCAGTATTTT; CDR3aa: CASRELSTDTQYF
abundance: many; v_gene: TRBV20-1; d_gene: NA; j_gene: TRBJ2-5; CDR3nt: TGCAGTGCTAGACTAGAAGAGACCCAGTACTTC; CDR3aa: CSARLEETQYF
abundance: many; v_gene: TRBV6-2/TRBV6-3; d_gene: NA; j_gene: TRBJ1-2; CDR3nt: TGTGCCAGCAGTTACTCGCATGGCTACACCTTC; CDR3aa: CASSYSHGYTF
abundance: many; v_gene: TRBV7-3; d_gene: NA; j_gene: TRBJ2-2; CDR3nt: TGTGCCAGCAGCTCCGCGAACACCGGGGAGCTGTTTTTT; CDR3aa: CASSSANTGELFF
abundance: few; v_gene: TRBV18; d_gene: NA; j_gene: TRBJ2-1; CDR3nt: TGTGCCAGCTCATCGTCACTTAGCGCGACCAACAATGAGCAGTTCTTC; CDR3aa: CASSSSLSATNNEQFF
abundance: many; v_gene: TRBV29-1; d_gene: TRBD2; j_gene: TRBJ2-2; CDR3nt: TGCAGCGTTGAGGCGGGAGCTGGGGAGCTGTTTTTT; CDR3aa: CSVEAGAGELFF
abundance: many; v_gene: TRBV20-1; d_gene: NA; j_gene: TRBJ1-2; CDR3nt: TGCAGTGCAAGATGGGACGGCGGCTACACCTTC; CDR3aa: CSARWDGGYTF
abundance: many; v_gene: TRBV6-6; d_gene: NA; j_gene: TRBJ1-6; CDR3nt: TGTGCCAGCACTACCAGGGAGAATTCACCCCTCCACTTT; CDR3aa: CASTTRENSPLHF
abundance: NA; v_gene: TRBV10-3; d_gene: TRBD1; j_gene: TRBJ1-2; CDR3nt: TGTGCCATCAGTGAGTCGAGGGCAGGGGGCCCCGTCAGCTATGGCTACACCTTC; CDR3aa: CAISESRAGGPVSYGYTF
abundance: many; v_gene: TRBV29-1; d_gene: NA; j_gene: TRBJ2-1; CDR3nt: TGCAGCGTTGAAGAAAGGACCCTGCATGCGCAGTTCTTC; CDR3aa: CSVEERTLHAQFF
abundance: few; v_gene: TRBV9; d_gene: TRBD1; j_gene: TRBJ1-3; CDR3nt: TGTGCCAGCAGCGTGACAGGGGGAAACACCATATATTTT; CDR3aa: CASSVTGGNTIYF
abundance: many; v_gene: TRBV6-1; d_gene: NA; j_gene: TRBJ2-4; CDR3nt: TGTGCCAGCAGTGAAAACGGTGGGGCCGTAGCCAAAAACATTCAGTACTTC; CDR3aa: CASSENGGAVAKNIQYF
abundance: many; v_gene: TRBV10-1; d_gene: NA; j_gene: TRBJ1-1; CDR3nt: TGCGCCCCGTCGGGGGGGAGGACTTACACTGAAGCTTTCTTT; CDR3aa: CAPSGGRTYTEAFF
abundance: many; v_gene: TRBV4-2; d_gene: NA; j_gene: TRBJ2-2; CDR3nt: TGTGCCAGCAGCCAAGAGGCGGACACCGGGGAGCTGTTTTTT; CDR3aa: CASSQEADTGELFF
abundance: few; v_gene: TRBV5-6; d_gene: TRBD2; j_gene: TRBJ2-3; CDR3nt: TGTGCCAGCAGCTTACTAGCGGGAGTAACGGATACGCAGTATTTT; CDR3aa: CASSLLAGVTDTQYF
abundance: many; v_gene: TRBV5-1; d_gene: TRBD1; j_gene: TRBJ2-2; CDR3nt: TGCGCCAGCAGCTCCGGACAGGGCGTAAACACCGGGGAGCTGTTTTTT; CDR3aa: CASSSGQGVNTGELFF
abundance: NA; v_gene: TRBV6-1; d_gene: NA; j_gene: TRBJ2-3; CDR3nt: TGTGCCAGCAAGGTCGGATTTACAGATACGCAGTATTTT; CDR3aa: CASKVGFTDTQYF
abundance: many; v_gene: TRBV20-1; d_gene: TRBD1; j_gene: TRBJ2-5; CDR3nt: TGCAGTGCTCCAGGGACAGGGGTACGGGAGCTAGGAGAGACCCAGTACTTC; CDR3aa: CSAPGTGVRELGETQYF
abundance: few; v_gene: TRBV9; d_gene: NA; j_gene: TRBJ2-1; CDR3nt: TGTGCCAGCAGCGTCTTCGGATCAGGGATCGGTGAGCAGTTCTTC; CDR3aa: CASSVFGSGIGEQFF
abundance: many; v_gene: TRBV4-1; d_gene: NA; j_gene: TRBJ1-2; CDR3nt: TGCGCCAGCAGCCAAGAGGGAGGTATTACCCCCTATGGCTACACCTTC; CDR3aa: CASSQEGGITPYGYTF
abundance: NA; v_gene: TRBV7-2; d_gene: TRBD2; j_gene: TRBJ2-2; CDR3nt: TGTGCCAGCAGTCCCCGGGGGGTCGGGGAGCTGTTTTTT; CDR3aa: CASSPRGVGELFF
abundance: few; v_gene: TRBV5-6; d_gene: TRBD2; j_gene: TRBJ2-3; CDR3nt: TGTGCCAGCAGCCGCACTAGCGGGGGGGCAGATACGCAGTATTTT; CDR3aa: CASSRTSGGADTQYF
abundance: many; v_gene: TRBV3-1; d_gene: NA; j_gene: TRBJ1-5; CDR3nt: TGTGCCAGCAGCCAAACAGCCTTTGGCGGTCAGCCCCAGCATTTT; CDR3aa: CASSQTAFGGQPQHF
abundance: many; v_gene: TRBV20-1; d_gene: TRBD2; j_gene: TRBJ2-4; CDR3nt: TGCAGTGCTAACGCGGGAGGGCCCGTGAACATTCAGTACTTC; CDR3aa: CSANAGGPVNIQYF
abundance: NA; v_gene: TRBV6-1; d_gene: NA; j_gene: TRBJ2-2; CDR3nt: TGTGCCAGCAGTGAGGGAACCCACACCGGGGAGCTGTTTTTT; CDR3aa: CASSEGTHTGELFF
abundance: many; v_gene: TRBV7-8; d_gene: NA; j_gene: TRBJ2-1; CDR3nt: TGTGCCAGCAGCTTAACGGGAGTTGAGCAGTTCTTC; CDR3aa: CASSLTGVEQFF
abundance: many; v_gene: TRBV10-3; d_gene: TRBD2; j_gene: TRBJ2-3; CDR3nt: TGTGCCATCAGTGGGGGAACGACTAGCCGGGAAGATACGCAGTATTTT; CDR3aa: CAISGGTTSREDTQYF
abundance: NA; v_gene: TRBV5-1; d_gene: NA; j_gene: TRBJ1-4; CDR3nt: TGCGCCAGCAGCTTCTTCAGTTCGAATGAAAAACTGTTTTTT; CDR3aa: CASSFFSSNEKLFF
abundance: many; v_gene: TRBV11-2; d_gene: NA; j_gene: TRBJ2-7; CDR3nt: TGTGCCAGCAGCTCCGGGACCTACGAGCAGTACTTC; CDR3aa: CASSSGTYEQYF
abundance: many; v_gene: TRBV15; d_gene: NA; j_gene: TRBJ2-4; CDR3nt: TGTGCCACCAGCAGAGCGGGGGGCGGAAACATTCAGTACTTC; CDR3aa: CATSRAGGGNIQYF